This T cell receptor beta chain came from a study of PD-1 blockade in classical Hodgkin lymphoma. Study at large: The nivolumab dose that patients received was 3 mg/kg, given intravenously every 2 weeks. Broader study findings: CD4+ TCR diversity, unlike CD8+, rose significantly by C4D1. The study found complete responders had baseline diversity similar to newly diagnosed patients. Newly diagnosed patients reportedly had lower baseline TCR diversity than healthy donors.

The table came from immunoSEQ multiplex PCR; TCRdb's copy has only in-frame clones and leaves some out. The repertoire holds just over 25,000 clones, with more than 75% as singletons. The germline V gene encodes CDR1 MNHNS and CDR2 SASEGT. The CDR3 is 14 residues long. V lost 8 bases and J lost 1; bases outside the gene matches: 1. Concerning this clone itself: Its target is not known.

Each and every patient relapsed after autologous stem cell transplantation, and patients got differing brentuximab vedotin exposure. This chain links TRBV6-1 with TRBJ2-7; 14 bases match TRBD2. The source is a human donor with classical Hodgkin lymphoma. The source material was peripheral blood mononuclear cells (PBMCs), sampled at baseline. This chain's CDR3 is CASRTSGGSYEQYF. CDR3 DNA: TGTGCCAGCCGGACTAGCGGGGGGTCCTACGAGCAGTACTTC.